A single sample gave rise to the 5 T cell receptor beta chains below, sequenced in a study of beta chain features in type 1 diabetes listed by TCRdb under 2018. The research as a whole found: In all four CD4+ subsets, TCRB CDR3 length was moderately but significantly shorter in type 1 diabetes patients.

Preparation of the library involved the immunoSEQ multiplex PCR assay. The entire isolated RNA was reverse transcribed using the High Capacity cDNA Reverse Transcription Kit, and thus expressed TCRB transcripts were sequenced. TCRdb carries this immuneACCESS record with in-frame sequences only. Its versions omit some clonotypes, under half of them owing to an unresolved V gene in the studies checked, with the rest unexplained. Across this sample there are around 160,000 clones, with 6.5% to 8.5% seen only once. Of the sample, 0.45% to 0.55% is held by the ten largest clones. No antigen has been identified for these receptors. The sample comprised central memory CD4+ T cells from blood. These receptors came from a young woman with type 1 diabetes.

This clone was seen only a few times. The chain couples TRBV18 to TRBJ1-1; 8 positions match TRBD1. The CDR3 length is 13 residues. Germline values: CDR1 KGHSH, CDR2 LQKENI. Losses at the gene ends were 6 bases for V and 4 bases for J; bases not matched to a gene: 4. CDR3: CASSSGTGTEAFF. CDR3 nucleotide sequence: TGTGCCAGCTCTTCAGGGACAGGCACTGAAGCTTTCTTT.

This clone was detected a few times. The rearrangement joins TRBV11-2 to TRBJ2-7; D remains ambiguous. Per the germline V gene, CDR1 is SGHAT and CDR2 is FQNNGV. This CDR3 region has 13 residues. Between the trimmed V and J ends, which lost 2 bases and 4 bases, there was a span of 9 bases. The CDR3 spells CASSLPSRYEQYF. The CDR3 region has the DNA TGTGCCAGCAGCTTACCCTCTAGGTACGAGCAGTACTTC.

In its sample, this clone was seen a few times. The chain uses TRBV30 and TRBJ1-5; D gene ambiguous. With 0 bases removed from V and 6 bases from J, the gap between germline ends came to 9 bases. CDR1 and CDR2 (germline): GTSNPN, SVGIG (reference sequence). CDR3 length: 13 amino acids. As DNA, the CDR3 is TGTGCCTGGAGTGTGCTTCCCGGTCAGCCCCAGCATTTT. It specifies CAWSVLPGQPQHF. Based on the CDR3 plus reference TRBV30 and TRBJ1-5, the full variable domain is SQTIHQWPATLVQPVGSPLSLECTVEGTSNPNLYWYRQAAGRGLQLLFYSVGIGQISSEVPQNLSASRPQDRQFILSSKKLLLSDSGFYLCAWSVLPGQPQHFGDGTRLSIL.

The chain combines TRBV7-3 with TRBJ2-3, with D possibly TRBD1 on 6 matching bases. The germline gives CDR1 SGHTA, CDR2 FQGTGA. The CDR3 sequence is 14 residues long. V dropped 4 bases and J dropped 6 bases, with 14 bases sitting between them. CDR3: CASSSRDTSDTQYF. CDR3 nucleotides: TGTGCCAGCAGCTCACGGGACACCAGCGATACGCAGTATTTT.

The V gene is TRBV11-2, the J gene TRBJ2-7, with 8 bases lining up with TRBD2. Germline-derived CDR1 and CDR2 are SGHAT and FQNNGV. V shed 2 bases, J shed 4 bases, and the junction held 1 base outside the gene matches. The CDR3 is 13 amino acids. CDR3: CASSLQRGYEQYF. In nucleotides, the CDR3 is TGTGCCAGCAGCTTACAGCGGGGGTACGAGCAGTACTTC.